This TCR beta chain was sequenced for a study of cytomegalovirus exposure and HLA in healthy donors. The wider study: In an early release, HLA-typed donors contributed some 82 million unique TCR sequences. Study-level results: A later analysis reportedly found that, within productive TCRs, an Asian-associated ancestry cluster had fewer N-insertions than the mean observed across the approximately 670 donors. In a later analysis, TCR beta V- and J-gene trimming was associated with a missense DCLRE1C variant. Sequencing depth roughly uniform across donors was assumed in presence/absence analyses.

PCR amplification relied on 60 Vbeta primers (plus 13 Jbeta primers). Repertoires were generated with immunoSEQ multiplex PCR, while TCRdb's copy carries only in-frame clones and drops some. Of 100,000 to 150,000 clones detected, roughly 80% appear once; the ten largest clones hold approximately 28%. In regard to this clone: Its antigen is still unknown.

The origin of this receptor is a man aged 60 to 69 in good health and CMV-seropositive. Sequencing was performed on PBMCs.

CDR3 nucleotides: TGCGCCAGCAGCCAACCGATCCGCGGACAGGGCTATGGCTACACCTTC. It translates to CASSQPIRGQGYGYTF. V and J are TRBV4-1 and TRBJ1-2, with 8 bases lining up with TRBD1. Germline V lookup: CDR1 MGHRA, CDR2 YSYEKL. The CDR3 sequence is 16 residues long. J was trimmed by 4 bases and V by 2 bases; bases with no gene match: 9.